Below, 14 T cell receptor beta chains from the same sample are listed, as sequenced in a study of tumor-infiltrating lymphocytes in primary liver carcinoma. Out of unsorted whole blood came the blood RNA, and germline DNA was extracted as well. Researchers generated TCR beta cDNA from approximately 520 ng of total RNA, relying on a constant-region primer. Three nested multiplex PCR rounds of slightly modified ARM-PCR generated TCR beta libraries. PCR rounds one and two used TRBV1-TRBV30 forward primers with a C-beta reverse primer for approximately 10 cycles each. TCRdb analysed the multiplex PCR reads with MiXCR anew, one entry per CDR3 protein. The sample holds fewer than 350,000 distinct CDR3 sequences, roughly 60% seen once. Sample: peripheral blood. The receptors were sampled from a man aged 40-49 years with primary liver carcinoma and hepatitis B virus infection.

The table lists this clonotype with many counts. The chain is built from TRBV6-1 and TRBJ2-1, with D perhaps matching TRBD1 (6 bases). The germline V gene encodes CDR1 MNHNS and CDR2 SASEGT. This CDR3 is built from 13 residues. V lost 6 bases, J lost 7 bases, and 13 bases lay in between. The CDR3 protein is CASRGQGSNEQFF. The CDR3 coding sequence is TGTGCCAGCAGGGGCCAGGGGTCGAATGAGCAGTTCTTC.

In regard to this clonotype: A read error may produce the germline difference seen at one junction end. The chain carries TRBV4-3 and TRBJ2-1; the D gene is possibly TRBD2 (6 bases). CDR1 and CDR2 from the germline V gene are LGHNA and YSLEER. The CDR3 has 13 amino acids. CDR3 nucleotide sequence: TGCGCCAGCATCCAAACGGAGGGGAAAGAGCAGTTCTTC. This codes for CASIQTEGKEQFF.

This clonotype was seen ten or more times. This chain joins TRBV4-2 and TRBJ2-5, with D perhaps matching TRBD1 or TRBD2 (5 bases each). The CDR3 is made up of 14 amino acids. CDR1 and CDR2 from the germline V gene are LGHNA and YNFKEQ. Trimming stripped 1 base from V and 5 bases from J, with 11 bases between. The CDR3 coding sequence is TGTGCCAGCAGCCAAGTGGGACCAACGGAGACCCAGTACTTC. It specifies CASSQVGPTETQYF.

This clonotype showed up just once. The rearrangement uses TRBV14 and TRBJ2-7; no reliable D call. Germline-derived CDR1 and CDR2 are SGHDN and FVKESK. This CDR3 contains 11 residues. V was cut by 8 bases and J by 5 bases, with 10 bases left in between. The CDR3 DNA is TGTGCCAGCTGGGGTTATGACGAGCAGTACTTC. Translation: CASWGYDEQYF.

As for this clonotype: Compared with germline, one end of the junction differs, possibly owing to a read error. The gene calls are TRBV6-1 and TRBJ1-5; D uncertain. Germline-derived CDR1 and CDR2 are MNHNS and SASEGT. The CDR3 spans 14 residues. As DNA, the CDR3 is TGTGACAGCAGTGGAGACCATAGCAATCAACCCCAGCATTTT. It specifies CDSSGDHSNQPQHF.

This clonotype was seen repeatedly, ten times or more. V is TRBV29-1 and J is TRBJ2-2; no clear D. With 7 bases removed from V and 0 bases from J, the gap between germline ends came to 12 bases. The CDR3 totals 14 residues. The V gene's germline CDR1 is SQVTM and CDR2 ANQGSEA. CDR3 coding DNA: TGCAGCGCTTCATCTACGGCGAACACCGGGGAGCTGTTTTTT. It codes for CSASSTANTGELFF.

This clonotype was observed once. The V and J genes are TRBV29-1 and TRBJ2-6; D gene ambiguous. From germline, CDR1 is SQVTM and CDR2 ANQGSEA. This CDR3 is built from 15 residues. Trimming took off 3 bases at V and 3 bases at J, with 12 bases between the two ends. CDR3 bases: TGCAGCGTTGAGGCTACGAGCTTTGGGGCCAACGTCCTGACTTTC. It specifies CSVEATSFGANVLTF.

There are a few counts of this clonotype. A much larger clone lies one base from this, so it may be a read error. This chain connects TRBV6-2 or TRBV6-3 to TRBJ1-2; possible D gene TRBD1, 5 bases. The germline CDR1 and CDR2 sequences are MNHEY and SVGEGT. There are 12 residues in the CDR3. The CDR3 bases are TGTGTCAGCAGGGACGACAGTTCTAGCTACACCTTC. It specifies CVSRDDSSSYTF.

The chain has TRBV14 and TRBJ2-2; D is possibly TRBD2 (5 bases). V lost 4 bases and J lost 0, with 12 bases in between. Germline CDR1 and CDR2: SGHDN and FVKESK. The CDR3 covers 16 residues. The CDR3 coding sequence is TGTGCCAGCAGCCCCCCGGGGAGTTCGAACACCGGGGAGCTGTTTTTT. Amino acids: CASSPPGSSNTGELFF.

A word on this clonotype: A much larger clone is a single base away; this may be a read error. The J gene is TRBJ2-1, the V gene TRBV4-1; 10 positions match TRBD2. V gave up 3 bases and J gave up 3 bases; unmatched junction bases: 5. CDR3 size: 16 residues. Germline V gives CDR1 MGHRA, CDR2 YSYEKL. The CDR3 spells CASSQGSGRVYNEQFF. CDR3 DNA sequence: TGCGCCAGCAGCCAGGGAAGCGGGAGGGTCTACAATGAGCAGTTCTTC.

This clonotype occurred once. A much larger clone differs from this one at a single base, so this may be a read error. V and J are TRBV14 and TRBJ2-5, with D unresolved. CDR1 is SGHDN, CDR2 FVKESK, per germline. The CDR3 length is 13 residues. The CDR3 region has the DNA TGTGTCAGCAGCCAAGCGTTAAAAGAGACCCAGTACTTC. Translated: CVSSQALKETQYF.

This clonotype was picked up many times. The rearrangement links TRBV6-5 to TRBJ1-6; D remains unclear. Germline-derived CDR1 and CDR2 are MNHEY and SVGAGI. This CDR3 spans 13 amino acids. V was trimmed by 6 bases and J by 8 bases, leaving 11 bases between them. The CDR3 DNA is TGTGCCAGCAGCTACGTGGCGGATTCACCCCTCCACTTT. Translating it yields CASSYVADSPLHF.

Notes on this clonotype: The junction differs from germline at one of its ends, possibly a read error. In DNA, the CDR3 is TGTGCCAGCAGCTTAGAACGACTAGCGGGAATGGGCGGGGAGCTGCTTTTT. This gives the protein CASSLERLAGMGGELLF. V gene TRBV7-8 combines with J gene TRBJ2-2; TRBD2 agrees at 11 bases. The CDR3 spans 17 residues. The germline V gene encodes CDR1 SGHVS and CDR2 FQNEAQ.

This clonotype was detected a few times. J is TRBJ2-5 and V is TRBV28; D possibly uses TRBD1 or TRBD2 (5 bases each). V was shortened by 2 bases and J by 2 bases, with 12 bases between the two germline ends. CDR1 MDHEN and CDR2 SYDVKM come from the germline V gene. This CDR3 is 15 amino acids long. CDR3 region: CASSLAGWGQETQYF. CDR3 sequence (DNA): TGTGCCAGCAGTTTAGCGGGCTGGGGGCAAGAGACCCAGTACTTC.